The rows below give T cell receptor beta chains drawn from one sample of a study of blood T cell repertoires in COVID-19. Only in-frame clones appear in the TCRdb table, and some are missing; sequencing was by immunoSEQ multiplex PCR. This sample has some 270,000 clones; nearly 90% occur once, and the top ten carry around 2.3%. The sequencing sample was made of peripheral blood. All receptors derive from a woman aged 55-69 years with COVID-19, enrolled during active disease. Each CDR3 is given with its conserved first and last residue. A D gene is named only where the DNA matches it firmly. The size of a clone is reported for some rows only, either as once, few or many, or as a class for expanded clones.

>TRBJ2-3|TRBV5-6|.|.
TGTGCCAGCAGCCTTACTCGCTCTAGCACAGATACGCAGTATTTT
CASSLTRSSTDTQYF
>TRBJ1-3|TRBV6-5|TRBD1|.
TGTGCCAGCAGAATAGGGACAGCCTCTGGAAACACCATATATTTT
CASRIGTASGNTIYF
>TRBJ2-1|TRBV7-2|.|.
TGTGCCAGCAGCTACCGGGAGTACAATGAGCAGTTCTTC
CASSYREYNEQFF
>TRBJ2-1|TRBV7-2|TRBD2|few
TGTGCCAGCAGCCGGAGCGGGGGGGAATACAATGAGCAGTTCTTC
CASSRSGGEYNEQFF
>TRBJ2-7|TRBV7-9|.|.
TGTGCCAGCAGCCGAGCCGCCAGGGCCAACGAGCAGTACTTC
CASSRAARANEQYF
>TRBJ1-5|TRBV9|.|.
TGTGCCAGCAGCGTAGGGCAGACTGGCAATCAGCCCCAGCATTTT
CASSVGQTGNQPQHF
>TRBJ2-2|TRBV7-7|TRBD1|.
TGTGCTAGCAGCCAAGACAGGGCCACCGGGGAGCTGTTTTTT
CASSQDRATGELFF
>TRBJ1-2|TRBV5-4|.|.
TGTGCCAGCAGCCCGCCTGATGCGACAGCTAGATATGGCTACACCTTC
CASSPPDATARYGYTF
>TRBJ1-6|TRBV5-6|.|.
TGTGCCAGCAGCCGACAGAATTCACCCCTCCACTTT
CASSRQNSPLHF
>TRBJ2-5|TRBV30|.|.
TGTGCCTGGAGTCCCCTGTCTGGAGGAGAGACCCAGTACTTC
CAWSPLSGGETQYF
>TRBJ1-6|TRBV30|TRBD1|.
TGTGCCTGGAGTCTAATGACAGGGAGAGAATCACCCCTCCACTTT
CAWSLMTGRESPLHF
>TRBJ2-5|TRBV19|.|.
TGTGCCAGTAGTATAAGAGCAGGCCAAGAGACCCAGTACTTC
CASSIRAGQETQYF
>TRBJ1-1|TRBV5-1|TRBD1|.
TGCGCCAGCAGCTTGGGGAACCGCGGGACAGGGAGGGCTGAAGCTTTCTTT
CASSLGNRGTGRAEAFF
>TRBJ1-2|TRBV7-9|TRBD1|.
TGTGCCAGCAGCCCATACAGGGGGGATGGCTACACCTTC
CASSPYRGDGYTF
>TRBJ2-1|TRBV7-9|TRBD1|.
TGTGCCAGCAGCTTAGAGGGGGCGAGCGGAACTGAGCAGTTCTTC
CASSLEGASGTEQFF
>TRBJ2-3|TRBV5-1|TRBD2|.
TGCGCCAGCAGCGAGATGATGACTAGCGGGGCAACAGATACGCAGTATTTT
CASSEMMTSGATDTQYF
>TRBJ2-5|TRBV16|TRBD1|.
TGTGCCAGCAGCCAGAGACAGGGGATGGAGACCCAGTACTTC
CASSQRQGMETQYF
>TRBJ2-5|TRBV7-7|TRBD1|.
TGTGCTAGCAGCGTAACCGGGACAGGGGGCCAAGAGACCCAGTACTTC
CASSVTGTGGQETQYF
>TRBJ1-1|TRBV6-5|.|.
TGTGCCAGCAGCTCCTACACTGAAGCTTTCTTT
CASSSYTEAFF
>TRBJ2-2|TRBV5-1|.|.
TGCGCCAGCCGGGAGGGGGCAACCGGGGAGCTGTTTTTT
CASREGATGELFF
>TRBJ1-5|TRBV3-1/TRBV3-2|TRBD1|.
TGTGCCAGCAGCCAAGGACTACCGGACAGGGGTTTCAATCAGCCCCAGCATTTT
CASSQGLPDRGFNQPQHF
>TRBJ1-5|TRBV7-3|TRBD1|.
TGTGCCAGCAGGCCAGGGAATGGGGACAGCGAAAATCAGCCCCAGCATTTT
CASRPGNGDSENQPQHF
>TRBJ1-1|TRBV7-2|TRBD1|.
TGTGCCAGCAGCCGGGTCGCCAGGGGGTTTGGGACTGAAGCTTTCTTT
CASSRVARGFGTEAFF
>TRBJ1-1|TRBV6-2/TRBV6-3|TRBD1|.
TGTGCCAGCAGTTACTCCAGGGACAGGGGGCAGACTGAAGCTTTCTTT
CASSYSRDRGQTEAFF
>TRBJ2-4|TRBV15|TRBD1|.
TGTGCCACCAGCAGAAGCAGGGGGCAGGTTGACATTCAGTACTTC
CATSRSRGQVDIQYF
>TRBJ2-7|TRBV6-6|TRBD1|.
TGTGCCAGCAGGATGGGACAGGCTACCTACGAGCAGTACTTC
CASRMGQATYEQYF
>TRBJ2-6|TRBV5-1|.|.
TGCGCCAGCAGCTTGGAAGTCTACTCTGGGGCCAACGTCCTGACTTTC
CASSLEVYSGANVLTF
>TRBJ2-7|TRBV11-2|.|.
TGTGCCAGCAGCTTAGATCCCGGAGTTTACGAGCAGTACTTC
CASSLDPGVYEQYF
>TRBJ1-2|TRBV12-3/TRBV12-4|.|.
TGTGCCAGCACCTTAAAGGGGCGGGACGGCTACACCTTC
CASTLKGRDGYTF
>TRBJ1-6|TRBV7-9|TRBD1|.
TGTGCCAGCAGCTTAGGTCTTTTAACCGGACAGGGCAGGTCACCCCTCCACTTT
CASSLGLLTGQGRSPLHF
>TRBJ1-5|TRBV5-5|.|.
TGTGCCAGCAGCTTCAGCTCCGGGGGCAATCAGCCCCAGCATTTT
CASSFSSGGNQPQHF
>TRBJ1-2|TRBV30|.|.
TGTGCCTGGAGCGGAAGCGCATCTGGCTACACCTTC
CAWSGSASGYTF
>TRBJ2-7|TRBV7-2|TRBD2|once
TGTGCCAGCAGCTCCCAAAGACTAGCTTCCAACTCCTACGAGCAGTACTTC
CASSSQRLASNSYEQYF
>TRBJ2-1|TRBV7-9|.|.
TGTGCCAGCAGCAATCTAGGGGGTGAGCAGTTCTTC
CASSNLGGEQFF
>TRBJ2-7|TRBV6-5|.|.
TGTGCCAGCAGTTACTCTAGACTGACAGACGACTACGAGCAGTACTTC
CASSYSRLTDDYEQYF
>TRBJ1-2|TRBV7-2|.|.
TGTGCCAGCAGCTTTCGTTACTCTACAGCTAACTATGGCTACACCTTC
CASSFRYSTANYGYTF
>TRBJ1-2|TRBV7-9|.|.
TGTGCCAGCAGCTTGGAGGGAGGAGGCTACACCTTC
CASSLEGGGYTF
>TRBJ1-2|TRBV7-9|.|.
TGTGCCAGCAGCCTCGGGACAAACGCCGACTATGGCTACACCTTC
CASSLGTNADYGYTF
>TRBJ1-6|TRBV3-1/TRBV3-2|.|.
TGTGCCAGCAGCCAAGTAGAGAATTCACCCCTCCACTTT
CASSQVENSPLHF
>TRBJ1-4|TRBV9|.|.
TGTGCCAGCAGCCTTCGGTCGGGGGGTGAAAAACTGTTTTTT
CASSLRSGGEKLFF
>TRBJ2-1|TRBV19|.|.
TGTGCCAGTAATAGCCTACAGGGTTACAATGAGCAGTTCTTC
CASNSLQGYNEQFF
>TRBJ1-2|TRBV19|.|.
TGTGCCAGTCCCCTCAAGGGGGGGCGGGTAAAATACTATGGCTACACCTTC
CASPLKGGRVKYYGYTF
>TRBJ1-1|TRBV4-2|TRBD1|.
TGTGCCAGCAGCCCGACAGGGGGCGCGGGAACTGAAGCTTTCTTT
CASSPTGGAGTEAFF
>TRBJ1-3|TRBV4-3|.|.
TGCGCCAGCAGCCCAGGAGGACAGCTCCTCCGTTACTCTGGAAACACCATATATTTT
CASSPGGQLLRYSGNTIYF
>TRBJ1-1|TRBV6-5|TRBD1|.
TGTGCCAGCAGCCACAGGGGGCGAGGCACTGAAGCTTTCTTT
CASSHRGRGTEAFF
>TRBJ1-1|TRBV6-1|.|.
TGTGCCAGCAGTCCCCCTGGGGGCCTTAACACTGAAGCTTTCTTT
CASSPPGGLNTEAFF
>TRBJ1-6|TRBV11-2|.|.
TGTGCCAGCAGCTTAGCCCTCCCAAGCCATAATTCACCCCTCCACTTT
CASSLALPSHNSPLHF
>TRBJ1-6|TRBV6-2/TRBV6-3|TRBD1|.
TGTGCCAGCAGTTACTCTCCTCAGACAGGGAGGAGGAATTCACCCCTCCACTTT
CASSYSPQTGRRNSPLHF